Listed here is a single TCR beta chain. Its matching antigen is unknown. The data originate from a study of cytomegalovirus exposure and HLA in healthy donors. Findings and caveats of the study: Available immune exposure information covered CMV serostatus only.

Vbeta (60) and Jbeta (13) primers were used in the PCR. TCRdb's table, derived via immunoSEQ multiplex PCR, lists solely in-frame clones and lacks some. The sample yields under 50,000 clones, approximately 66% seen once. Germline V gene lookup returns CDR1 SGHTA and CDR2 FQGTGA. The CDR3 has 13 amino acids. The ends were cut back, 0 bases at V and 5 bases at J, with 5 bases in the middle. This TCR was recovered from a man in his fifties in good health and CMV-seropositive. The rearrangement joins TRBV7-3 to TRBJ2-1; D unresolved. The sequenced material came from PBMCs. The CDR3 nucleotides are TGTGCCAGCAGCTTAACTCAGAACAATGAGCAGTTCTTC. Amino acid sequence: CASSLTQNNEQFF.